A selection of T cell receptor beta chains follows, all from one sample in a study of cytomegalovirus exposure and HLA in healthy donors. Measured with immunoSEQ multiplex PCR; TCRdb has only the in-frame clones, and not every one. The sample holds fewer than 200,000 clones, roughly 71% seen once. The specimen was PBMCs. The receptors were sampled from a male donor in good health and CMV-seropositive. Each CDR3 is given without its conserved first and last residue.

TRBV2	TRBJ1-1	ASTGTGNCEAF
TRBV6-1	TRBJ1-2	ASSDQTGPHGYT
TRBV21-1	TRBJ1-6	ASSKNYRTGLSSYNSPLH
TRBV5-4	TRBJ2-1	ASSLGGLAGYNEQF
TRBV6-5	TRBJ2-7	ASSSRVPYEQY
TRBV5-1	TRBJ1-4	ASSRGATNEKLF
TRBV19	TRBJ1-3	ASSIMASRTLSGNTIY
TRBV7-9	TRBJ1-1	ASNSGTEAF
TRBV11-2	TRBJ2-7	ASSSLAGGYEQY
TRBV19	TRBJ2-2	ASSTETGSSGELF
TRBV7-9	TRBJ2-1	ASSVKSASEDAYNEQF
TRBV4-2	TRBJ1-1	ASSPHFGQNTEAF
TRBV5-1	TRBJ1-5	ASSLSGTGKGQPQH
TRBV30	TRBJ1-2	AWSVRQGEDGYT
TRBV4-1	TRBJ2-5	ASSQPQETQY
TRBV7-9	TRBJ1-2	ASSPGQTFDGYT
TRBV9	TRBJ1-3	ASSPRGVSGNTIY
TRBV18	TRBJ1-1	ASSRATNTEAF
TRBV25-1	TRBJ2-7	ASSPAAGGVLYEQY
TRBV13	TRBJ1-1	ASSSGRVAEAF
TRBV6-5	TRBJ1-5	ASRSPHSNQPQH
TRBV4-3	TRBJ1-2	ASSHPGGYGYT
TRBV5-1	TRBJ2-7	ASSSQGSTYEQY
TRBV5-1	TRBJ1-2	ASSLNPGQGAGGYT
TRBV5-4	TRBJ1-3	ASSSLQGPSGNTIY
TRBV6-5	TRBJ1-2	ASSYSNTHYGYT
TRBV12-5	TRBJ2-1	ASGSLPPKV
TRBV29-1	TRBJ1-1	SVTSSLPDTEAF
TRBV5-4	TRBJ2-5	ASSLEGQETQY
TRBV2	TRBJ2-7	ASSEEGESYSYEQY
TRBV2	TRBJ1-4	ASRQGQVLNEKLF
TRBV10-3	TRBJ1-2	AISESKRVYGYT
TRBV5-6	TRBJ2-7	ASSRDGSSYEQY
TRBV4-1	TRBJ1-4	ASGLTAGEGKLF
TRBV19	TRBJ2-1	ASALLAGGNNEQF
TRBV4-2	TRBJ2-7	ASSQEDQGTNYEQY
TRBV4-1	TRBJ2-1	ASRPSNRNEQF
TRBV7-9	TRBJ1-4	ASSREEKLF
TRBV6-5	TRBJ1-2	ASRGLYGYT
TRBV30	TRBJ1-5	AWTPGRGQPQH
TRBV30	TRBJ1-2	AWRDRVRSNYGYT
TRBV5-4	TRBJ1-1	ASSFGQGLEAF
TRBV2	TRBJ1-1	ASSPRDRGPLFEAF